Each of the 27 T cell receptor beta chains below was sequenced from the same sample in a study of blood T cell repertoires in COVID-19. Using immunoSEQ multiplex PCR, the repertoire was profiled, and TCRdb retains in-frame clones only, with some absent. The sample holds over 150,000 clones, over 90% seen once. Sequencing input: peripheral blood. Receptor source: a man aged 45-60 years with acute or convalescent COVID-19.

The chain couples TRBV7-2 to TRBJ1-6; 8 nucleotides align to TRBD1. V lost 3 bases and J lost 8; bases outside the gene matches: 12. The germline gives CDR1 SGHTA, CDR2 FQGNSA. There are 17 residues in the CDR3. The CDR3 coding sequence is TGTGCCAGCAGCTTCGCACCGATCGACAGGGGTGATTCACCCCTCCACTTT. This gives the protein CASSFAPIDRGDSPLHF. The entire variable domain, with the rest obtained from reference TRBV7-2 and TRBJ1-6, is as follows: GAGVSQSPSNKVTEKGKDVELRCDPISGHTALYWYRQSLGQGLEFLIYFQGNSAPDKSGLPSDRFSAERTGGSVSTLTIQRTQQEDSAVYLCASSFAPIDRGDSPLHFGNGTRLTVT.

The chain carries TRBV30 and TRBJ2-5; TRBD2 matches at 11 bases. V lost 4 bases to trimming and J lost 5 bases; unmatched junction nucleotides: 6. Germline-derived CDR1 and CDR2 are GTSNPN and SVGIG (reference sequence). The CDR3 loop spans 14 amino acids. This CDR3 is CAWKLAGAGETQYF. The DNA of the CDR3 is TGTGCCTGGAAACTAGCGGGAGCCGGGGAGACCCAGTACTTC. Looking up the rest from reference TRBV30 and TRBJ2-5 gives the full variable domain: SQTIHQWPATLVQPVGSPLSLECTVEGTSNPNLYWYRQAAGRGLQLLFYSVGIGQISSEVPQNLSASRPQDRQFILSSKKLLLSDSGFYLCAWKLAGAGETQYFGPGTRLLVL.

The V and J genes are TRBV11-1 and TRBJ2-1, with TRBD1 identical over 10 bases. The germline V gene encodes CDR1 SGHAT and CDR2 FQDESV (reference sequence). The V segment lost 5 bases and the J segment 4 bases; nucleotides outside the gene matches: 5. The CDR3 is 15 amino acids. The chain's CDR3 is CASSARTGGYNEQFF. In DNA form, the CDR3 reads TGTGCCAGCAGCGCCCGGACAGGGGGGTACAATGAGCAGTTCTTC.

The rearrangement joins TRBV4-2 to TRBJ2-7; 10 bases are a match to TRBD1. Germline CDR1 is LGHNA and CDR2 is YNFKEQ. The CDR3 sequence is 15 residues long. The ends lost 4 bases at V and 0 bases at J; junction bases unmatched: 3. The CDR3 loop reads CASSRDRGHSYEQYF. CDR3 DNA: TGTGCCAGCAGCCGCGACAGGGGGCACTCCTACGAGCAGTACTTC.

The genes are TRBV4-1 and TRBJ2-1, with 9 bases fitting TRBD1. Trimming removed 4 bases from V and 6 bases from J; junction bases left unmatched: 1. CDR3 size: 13 residues. Germline V gives CDR1 MGHRA, CDR2 YSYEKL. CDR3 sequence reads: CASSPTGGNEQFF. In nucleotides, the CDR3 is TGCGCCAGCAGCCCGACAGGGGGCAATGAGCAGTTCTTC.

The gene calls are TRBV27 and TRBJ2-7; D is uncertain. V lost 8 bases and J lost 3, with 8 bases in between. Germline-derived CDR1 and CDR2 are MNHEY and SMNVEV (reference sequence). CDR3 length: 11 amino acids. The CDR3 is CASGPGYEQYF. CDR3 sequence (DNA): TGTGCCAGCGGGCCAGGCTACGAGCAGTACTTC.

The CDR3 region is CASSQSSGRSPGEQYF. CDR3 sequence (DNA): TGTGCCAGCAGCCAATCAAGCGGGAGATCTCCTGGCGAGCAGTACTTC. The genes are TRBV4-2 and TRBJ2-7; 8 bases match TRBD2. Trimming removed 2 bases from V and 6 bases from J; junction bases left unmatched: 12. CDR1 and CDR2 (germline): LGHNA, YNFKEQ. CDR3 length: 16 amino acids.

The V gene is TRBV4-3, the J gene TRBJ2-5; 8 bases map to TRBD2. The CDR3 is 15 amino acids. With V trimmed by 3 bases and J by 1 base, 4 bases remained unmatched. Germline loops: CDR1 LGHNA, CDR2 YSLEER. The CDR3 DNA is TGCGCCAGCAGCCATCAAAGCGGGGGCCAAGAGACCCAGTACTTC. Translated: CASSHQSGGQETQYF.

The V gene is TRBV28, the J gene TRBJ1-1; 9 bases are a match to TRBD1. Germline CDR1 reads MDHEN; CDR2 reads SYDVKM. V gave up 6 bases and J gave up 1 base; unmatched junction bases: 9. The CDR3 covers 16 residues. CDR3 region: CASRRPPGQGNTEAFF. In nucleotides, the CDR3 is TGTGCCAGCAGGAGACCCCCGGGACAGGGGAACACTGAAGCTTTCTTT.

V and J are TRBV19 and TRBJ2-2, with 7 bases aligning to TRBD2. The CDR3 runs 15 residues. Germline V CDR1 and CDR2: LNHDA, SQIVND (reference sequence). The junction had 9 bases not matched to a gene; V was cut back by 5 bases and J by 6 bases. CDR3 amino acids: CASSPGLVGAGELFF. In nucleotides, the CDR3 is TGTGCCAGTAGTCCCGGACTAGTTGGCGCCGGGGAGCTGTTTTTT.

This clone was seen just once. The rearrangement joins TRBV28 to TRBJ2-3; no clear D. This CDR3 contains 15 residues. V lost 8 bases, J lost 1 base, and 16 bases lay in between. The germline gives CDR1 MDHEN, CDR2 SYDVKM. CDR3 sequence: CASCSPLAGTDTQYF. The CDR3 DNA sequence: TGTGCCAGCTGTTCTCCCTTGGCGGGCACAGATACGCAGTATTTT.

V and J are TRBV12-3 or TRBV12-4 and TRBJ2-1; maybe TRBD1 (5 bases). V was shortened by 6 bases and J by 7 bases, with 10 bases between the two germline ends. This CDR3 has 12 amino acids. CDR3 DNA: TGTGCCAGCAGAAAACAGGTTAATGAGCAGTTCTTC. Protein: CASRKQVNEQFF.

CDR3 in amino acids: CASGQFYGYTF. DNA of the CDR3: TGTGCCAGCGGACAGTTCTATGGCTACACCTTC. The V and J genes are TRBV28 and TRBJ1-2; D may be TRBD1 (6 bases). The ends were cut back, 8 bases at V and 4 bases at J, with 8 bases in the middle. The length of the CDR3 is 11 residues. CDR1 is MDHEN, CDR2 SYDVKM, per germline.

The chain couples TRBV28 to TRBJ2-5; a possible D gene is TRBD2 (6 bases). V lost 5 bases and J lost 4, with 20 bases in between. CDR3 size: 16 residues. Germline V gives CDR1 MDHEN, CDR2 SYDVKM. The CDR3 DNA sequence: TGTGCCAGCAGTACCGCGGGGCAGGGAGAGGGAGAGACCCAGTACTTC. Encoded protein: CASSTAGQGEGETQYF.

CDR3 sequence: CASSDRGAQHF. The CDR3, as DNA: TGTGCCAGCAGCGACAGGGGAGCCCAGCATTTT. This chain uses TRBV7-8 with TRBJ1-5, with TRBD1 matching over 8 bases. CDR1 and CDR2 (germline): SGHVS, FQNEAQ. The V gene end was trimmed by 5 bases and the J gene end by 11 bases; junction bases not matched to a gene: 2. CDR3 length: 11 amino acids.

V gene TRBV6-1 combines with J gene TRBJ2-2; D might be TRBD2 (6 bases). V was clipped by 2 bases and J by 3 bases, with 19 bases between them. Germline V gene lookup returns CDR1 MNHNS and CDR2 SASEGT. This CDR3 contains 18 residues. Here the CDR3 reads CASSELFGGATDTGELFF. In DNA form, the CDR3 reads TGTGCCAGCAGTGAATTATTTGGAGGGGCTACCGACACCGGGGAGCTGTTTTTT.

This sequence joins TRBV29-1 and TRBJ2-1, with 8 bases aligning to TRBD2. Germline V lookup: CDR1 SQVTM, CDR2 ANQGSEA. The V segment lost 7 bases and the J segment 6 bases; nucleotides outside the gene matches: 14. The CDR3 has 15 residues. The CDR3 coding sequence is TGCAGCGCCAAGGGGATGGGACTAGTCGGCAATGAGCAGTTCTTC. Translating gives CSAKGMGLVGNEQFF.

V gene TRBV10-2 combines with J gene TRBJ2-2; 11 bases agree with TRBD2. V lost 6 bases and J lost 6; bases outside the gene matches: 6. This CDR3 contains 15 residues. Germline V gives CDR1 WSHSY, CDR2 SAAADI. This CDR3 is CASRLTSGSAGELFF. CDR3 DNA sequence: TGCGCCAGCAGGCTTACTAGCGGGAGCGCCGGGGAGCTGTTTTTT.

The rearrangement uses TRBV27 and TRBJ2-3; 9 nucleotides match TRBD2. The V segment lost 2 bases and the J segment 6 bases; nucleotides outside the gene matches: 9. Germline V CDR1 and CDR2: MNHEY, SMNVEV (reference sequence). This CDR3 spans 16 amino acids. CDR3 loop: CASSLRAGGQRDTQYF. DNA for the CDR3: TGTGCCAGCAGTTTAAGGGCGGGAGGGCAACGCGATACGCAGTATTTT.

The chain has TRBV10-3 and TRBJ1-6; 9 nucleotides agree with TRBD1. This CDR3 spans 15 amino acids. Unmatched junction bases numbered 8, after V lost 6 bases and J lost 8 bases. The V gene's germline CDR1 is ENHRY and CDR2 SYGVKD. The DNA of the CDR3 is TGTGCCATCAGCAAAGGGGGACAGGGCGATTCACCCCTCCACTTT. Translation: CAISKGGQGDSPLHF.

This chain connects TRBV2 to TRBJ2-1; TRBD2 matches at 7 bases. CDR3 length: 16 residues. Germline assignment: CDR1 SNHLY and CDR2 FYNNEI. Germline trimming cut 1 base from V and 3 bases from J; bases unmatched to any gene: 6. CDR3 in amino acids: CASSEEEAGHYNEQFF. The CDR3 bases are TGTGCCAGCAGTGAAGAGGAAGCGGGGCACTACAATGAGCAGTTCTTC.

The V gene is TRBV10-2, the J gene TRBJ2-3, with 9 bases aligning to TRBD1. The J segment lost 0 bases and the V segment lost 2 bases, leaving 0 bases of the junction unmatched. Germline CDR1 and CDR2: WSHSY and SAAADI. The CDR3 extends over 15 amino acids. The CDR3 protein is CASSEDRGSTDTQYF. For the CDR3, the DNA is TGCGCCAGCAGTGAGGACAGGGGGAGCACAGATACGCAGTATTTT.

The chain combines TRBV10-1 with TRBJ1-3; D ambiguous. V was trimmed by 6 bases and J by 0 bases, leaving 12 bases between them. Germline V gene sequence: CDR1 WNHNN, CDR2 SYGVQD (reference sequence). The CDR3 covers 15 residues. For the CDR3, the DNA is TGCGCCAGCAGCGGCGAGAGGGACTCTGGAAACACCATATATTTT. Its translation: CASSGERDSGNTIYF.

The chain has TRBV18 and TRBJ1-6; D possibly corresponds to TRBD1 (6 bases). Germline-derived CDR1 and CDR2 are KGHSH and LQKENI. The V gene lost 4 bases and the J gene lost 5 bases, with 9 bases spanning the gap. The length of the CDR3 is 14 residues. The CDR3 loop reads CASSLRQDNSPLHF. CDR3 nucleotides: TGTGCCAGCTCACTGCGACAGGATAATTCACCCCTCCACTTT.

This chain joins TRBV14 and TRBJ1-3; D might be TRBD1 (6 bases). The V and J ends lost 4 bases and 0 bases respectively, with 16 bases between them. The CDR3 runs 17 residues. Germline V CDR1 and CDR2: SGHDN, FVKESK. The CDR3 coding sequence is TGTGCCAGCAGCCGGCAGCAGGGGCCGACCTCTGGAAACACCATATATTTT. Translating gives CASSRQQGPTSGNTIYF.

The chain joins TRBV6-2 or TRBV6-3 to TRBJ2-7, with D perhaps matching TRBD1 (5 bases). The CDR3 totals 13 residues. Between the trimmed V and J ends, which lost 0 bases and 2 bases, there was a span of 5 bases. Germline CDR1 reads MNHEY; CDR2 reads SVGEGT. The CDR3 nucleotides are TGTGCCAGCAGTTACTCGGGGCCCTACGAGCAGTACGTC. Its protein is CASSYSGPYEQYV.

The rearrangement links TRBV7-2 to TRBJ1-6; TRBD1 aligns across 11 bases. The germline CDR1 and CDR2 sequences are SGHTA and FQGNSA. V shed 3 bases and J 7 bases; nucleotides not matched to a gene: 8. The CDR3 is 17 amino acids. CDR3 bases: TGTGCCAGCAGCTTGACGTTGGACAGGGGGCAAAATTCACCCCTCCACTTT. Its protein product is CASSLTLDRGQNSPLHF.